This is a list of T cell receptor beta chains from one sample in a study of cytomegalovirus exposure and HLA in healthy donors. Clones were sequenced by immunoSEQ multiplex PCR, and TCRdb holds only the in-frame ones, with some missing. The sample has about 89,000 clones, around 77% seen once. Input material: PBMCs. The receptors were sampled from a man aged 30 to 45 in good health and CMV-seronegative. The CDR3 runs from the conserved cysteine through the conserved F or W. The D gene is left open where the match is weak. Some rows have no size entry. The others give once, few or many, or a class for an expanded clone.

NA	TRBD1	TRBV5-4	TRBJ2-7	CASSPGTGGSYEQYF	TGTGCCAGCAGCCCCGGGACAGGGGGTTCTTACGAGCAGTACTTC
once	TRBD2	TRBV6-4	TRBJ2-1	CASSDSSPSSGRAHEQFF	TGTGCCAGCAGTGACTCGAGTCCCTCTAGCGGGAGGGCCCATGAGCAGTTCTTC
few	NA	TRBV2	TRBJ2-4	CASSEGGGGRENIQYF	TGTGCCAGCAGTGAAGGGGGAGGAGGGCGCGAAAACATTCAGTACTTC
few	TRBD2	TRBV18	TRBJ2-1	CASSPLAGFSYNEQFF	TGTGCCAGCTCACCCCTAGCGGGATTTTCCTACAATGAGCAGTTCTTC
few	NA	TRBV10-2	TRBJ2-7	CASCPSGGGWSYEQYF	TGCGCCAGCTGCCCCAGTGGGGGAGGATGGTCCTACGAGCAGTACTTC
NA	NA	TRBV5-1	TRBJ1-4	CASSLGGRVNEKLFF	TGCGCCAGCAGCTTAGGAGGCAGAGTTAATGAAAAACTGTTTTTT
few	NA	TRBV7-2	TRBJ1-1	CASSLQGRNTEAFF	TGTGCCAGCAGCCTTCAGGGAAGGAACACTGAAGCTTTCTTT
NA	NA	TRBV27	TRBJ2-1	CASSEGERYEQFF	TGTGCCAGCAGTGAGGGGGAGAGGTATGAGCAGTTCTTC
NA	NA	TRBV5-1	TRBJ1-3	CASSWGAGSGNTIYF	TGCGCCAGCAGCTGGGGCGCAGGGTCGGGAAACACCATATATTTT
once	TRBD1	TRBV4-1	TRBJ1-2	CASSQPGQGPSGYGYTF	TGCGCCAGCAGCCAGCCGGGACAGGGCCCTTCTGGTTATGGCTACACCTTC
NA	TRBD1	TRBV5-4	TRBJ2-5	CASSTRQGAGETQYF	TGTGCCAGCAGCACCAGACAGGGGGCGGGAGAGACCCAGTACTTC
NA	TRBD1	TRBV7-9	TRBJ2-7	CASSLSSGQGVYEQYF	TGTGCCAGCAGCTTGTCCTCGGGACAGGGAGTCTACGAGCAGTACTTC
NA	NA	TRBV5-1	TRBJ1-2	CASSLKPPPPGLPNYGYTF	TGCGCCAGCAGCTTAAAACCACCTCCCCCAGGATTACCCAACTATGGCTACACCTTC
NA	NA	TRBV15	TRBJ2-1	CATSRDLGTWEQFF	TGTGCCACCAGCAGAGATCTCGGGACATGGGAGCAGTTCTTC
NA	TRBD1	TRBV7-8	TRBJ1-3	CASSSQTGGASGNTIYF	TGTGCCAGCAGCTCTCAGACAGGGGGTGCTTCTGGAAACACCATATATTTT
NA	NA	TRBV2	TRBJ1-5	CASSAFYGGNQPQHF	TGTGCCAGCAGTGCTTTCTACGGTGGCAATCAGCCCCAGCATTTT
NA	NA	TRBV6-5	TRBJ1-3	CASRKTRGTIYF	TGTGCCAGCAGAAAGACTAGGGGCACCATATATTTT
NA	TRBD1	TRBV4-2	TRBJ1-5	CASSQGQGAEGNQPQHF	TGTGCCAGCAGCCAGGGACAGGGGGCCGAGGGAAATCAGCCCCAGCATTTT
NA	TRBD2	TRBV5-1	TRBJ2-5	CASSSTGGPTETQYF	TGCGCCAGCAGCTCAACGGGGGGGCCTACAGAGACCCAGTACTTC
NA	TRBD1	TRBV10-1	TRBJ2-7	CASSDQGAVNEQYF	TGCGCCAGCAGTGATCAGGGGGCAGTGAACGAGCAGTACTTC
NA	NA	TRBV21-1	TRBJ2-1	CASNEQFF	TGTGCCTCTAATGAGCAGTTCTTC
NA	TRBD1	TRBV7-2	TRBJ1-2	CASSSRDSFEGGYTF	TGTGCCAGCAGCTCAAGGGACAGCTTCGAGGGCGGCTACACCTTC
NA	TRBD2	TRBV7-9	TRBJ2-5	CASSRTSGRGETQYF	TGTGCCAGCAGCAGAACTAGCGGGAGGGGGGAGACCCAGTACTTC
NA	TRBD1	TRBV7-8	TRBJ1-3	CASSLSPPGDRAGNTIYF	TGTGCCAGCAGCTTATCCCCCCCGGGGGACAGGGCTGGAAACACCATATATTTT